The clone carrying this T cell receptor (beta chain) was observed a handful of times. As yet, its antigen is unknown. The germline V gene has CDR1 SGDLS and CDR2 YYNGEE. This CDR3 has 15 amino acids. V shed 0 bases and J shed 0 bases, with 7 bases lying between them. This entry belongs to a study of T cell repertoires in cytomegalovirus infection. About the study: CMV infection together with matching HLA type was indicated by public TCR beta signatures.

Points from the study as a whole: CMV-specific TCR beta clonotypes restricted by HLA-C dominated the ex vivo response. There were carriers of CMV plus the relevant HLA, and cumulative public TCR beta family frequency identified them.

A single record per CDR3 protein comes from TCRdb applying MiXCR to the reads. The data hold under 50,000 distinct CDR3 sequences, with 21% observed a single time. Source: CD8+ T cells from cultured PBMCs, taken from culture after CMV antigen stimulation. This sequence was found in a human donor in good health (CMV status not recorded). Some clones in this sample may be carry-over from other donors' samples. The gene calls are TRBV9 and TRBJ1-3; D gene ambiguous. In nucleotides, the CDR3 is TGTGCCAGCAGCGTAGATGGGTCCTCTGGAAACACCATATATTTT. This sequence encodes CASSVDGSSGNTIYF.